This T cell receptor (beta chain) is from a study of PD-L1 blockade in urothelial cancer. As for the study in general: Patients' histories included 0 to 3 prior chemotherapy regimens. Samples of blood were analyzed 3 weeks (second dose) and 6 weeks after treatment start. Blood yielded a median of about 140,000 T cells per sample. Regarding the study as a whole: By 3 weeks, tumor-associated blood clones had expanded more in durable-benefit patients.

In regard to this clone: Its matching antigen is unknown.

Time point of the sample: pretreatment peripheral blood. Data came from immunoSEQ multiplex PCR; TCRdb stores just in-frame clones and leaves some out. The sample has around 100,000 clones; over 75% are singletons. The TCR was taken from a man between 60 and 70 years old with urothelial cancer. The sequencing here drew on PBMCs, taken around atezolizumab (anti-PD-L1) treatment.

Here the CDR3 reads CASSLRTSGNTDTQYF. CDR3 nucleotides: TGTGCCAGCAGCCTACGGACTAGCGGGAACACAGATACGCAGTATTTT. The rearrangement uses TRBV5-6 and TRBJ2-3, with 12 bases matching TRBD2. Germline V gene data show CDR1 as SGHDT and CDR2 as YYEEEE. The J segment lost 2 bases and the V segment lost 4 bases, leaving 5 bases of the junction unmatched. The length of the CDR3 is 16 residues.